This T cell receptor beta chain was sequenced during a study of T-cell memory formation after mild COVID-19. This clonotype appeared a few times. What it binds is unknown. Study-wide points: The CD4+ clones that contracted clustered mainly within CM and EM, and the CD8+ clones concentrated in EMRA.

TCRdb reprocessed the 5' RACE reads via MiXCR and lists one record per CDR3 protein. The table has fewer than 250,000 distinct CDR3 sequences, over 9.5% seen once. From germline, CDR1 is LGHNA and CDR2 YSLEER. V shed 0 bases and J shed 5 bases, with 10 bases lying between them. CDR3 length: 15 amino acids. Input material: PBMCs or a T cell subset sorted from them (not recorded which). V is TRBV4-3 and J is TRBJ1-4; D unclear. The receptor was isolated from a young man who had mild COVID-19 (a few samples of this study predate the infection). Cell type and time point are not known. The CDR3 nucleotides read TGCGCCAGCAGCCAAGATATCAGTAGCAATGAAAAACTGTTTTTT. Translating it yields CASSQDISSNEKLFF.